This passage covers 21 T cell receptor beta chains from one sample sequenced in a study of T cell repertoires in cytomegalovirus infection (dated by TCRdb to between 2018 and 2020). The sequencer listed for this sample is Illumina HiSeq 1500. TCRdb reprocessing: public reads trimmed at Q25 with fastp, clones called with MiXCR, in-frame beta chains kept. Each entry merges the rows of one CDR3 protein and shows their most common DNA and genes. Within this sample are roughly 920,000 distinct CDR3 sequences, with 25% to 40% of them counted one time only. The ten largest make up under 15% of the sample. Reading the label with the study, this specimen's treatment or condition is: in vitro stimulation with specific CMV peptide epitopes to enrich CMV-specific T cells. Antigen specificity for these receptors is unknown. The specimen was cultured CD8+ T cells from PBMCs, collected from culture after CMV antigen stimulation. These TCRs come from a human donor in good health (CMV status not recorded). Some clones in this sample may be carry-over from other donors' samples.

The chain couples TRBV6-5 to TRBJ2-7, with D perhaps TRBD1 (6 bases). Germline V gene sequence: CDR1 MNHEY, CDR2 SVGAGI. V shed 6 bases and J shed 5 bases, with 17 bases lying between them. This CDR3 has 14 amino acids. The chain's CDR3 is CASSPYTGTNEQYV. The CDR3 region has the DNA TGTGCCAGCAGCCCGTACACAGGGACAAACGAGCAGTACGTC.

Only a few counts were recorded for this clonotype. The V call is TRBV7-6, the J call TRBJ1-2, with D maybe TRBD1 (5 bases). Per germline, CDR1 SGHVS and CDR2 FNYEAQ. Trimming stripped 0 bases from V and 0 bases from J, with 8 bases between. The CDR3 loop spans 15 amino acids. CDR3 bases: TGTGCCAGCAGCTTAGCTGACAGTCCTAACTATGGCTACACCTTC. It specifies CASSLADSPNYGYTF.

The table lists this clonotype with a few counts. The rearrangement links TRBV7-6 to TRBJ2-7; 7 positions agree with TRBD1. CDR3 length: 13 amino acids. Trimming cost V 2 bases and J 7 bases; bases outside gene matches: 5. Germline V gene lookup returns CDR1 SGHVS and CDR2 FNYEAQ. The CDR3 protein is CASSLSRGQEQYF. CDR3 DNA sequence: TGTGCCAGCAGCTTATCCCGGGGACAGGAGCAGTACTTC.

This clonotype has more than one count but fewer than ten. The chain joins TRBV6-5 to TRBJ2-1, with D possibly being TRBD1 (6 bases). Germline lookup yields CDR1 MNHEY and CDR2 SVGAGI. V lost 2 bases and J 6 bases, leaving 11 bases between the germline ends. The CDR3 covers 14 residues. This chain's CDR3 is CASSYTGSPNEQFF. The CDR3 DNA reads TGTGCCAGCAGTTACACAGGGTCACCCAATGAGCAGTTCTTC.

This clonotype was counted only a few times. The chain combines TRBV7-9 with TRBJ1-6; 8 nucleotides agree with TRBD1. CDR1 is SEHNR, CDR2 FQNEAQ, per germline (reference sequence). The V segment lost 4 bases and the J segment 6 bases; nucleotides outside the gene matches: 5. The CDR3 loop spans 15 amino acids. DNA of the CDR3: TGTGCCAGCAGCTCCATACAGGGGGGTAATTCACCCCTCCACTTT. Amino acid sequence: CASSSIQGGNSPLHF. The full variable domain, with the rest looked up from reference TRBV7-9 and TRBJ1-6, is DTGVSQNPRHKITKRGQNVTFRCDPISEHNRLYWYRQTLGQGPEFLTYFQNEAQLEKSRLLSDRFSAERPKGSFSTLEIQRTEQGDSAMYLCASSSIQGGNSPLHFGNGTRLTVT.

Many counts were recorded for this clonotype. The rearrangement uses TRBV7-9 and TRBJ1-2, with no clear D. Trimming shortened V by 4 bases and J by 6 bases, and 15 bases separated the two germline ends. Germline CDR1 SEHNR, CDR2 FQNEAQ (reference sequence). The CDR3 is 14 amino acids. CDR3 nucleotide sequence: TGTGCCAGCAGCTCCCGTGCCCGGGCTCATGGCTACACCTTC. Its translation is CASSSRARAHGYTF.

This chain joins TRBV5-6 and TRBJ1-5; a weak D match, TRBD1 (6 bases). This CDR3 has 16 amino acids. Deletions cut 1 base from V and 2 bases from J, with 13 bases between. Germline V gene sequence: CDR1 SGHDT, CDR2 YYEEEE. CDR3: CASSLYARGGNQPQHF. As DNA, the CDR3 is TGTGCCAGCAGCTTGTATGCCAGGGGCGGCAATCAGCCCCAGCATTTT.

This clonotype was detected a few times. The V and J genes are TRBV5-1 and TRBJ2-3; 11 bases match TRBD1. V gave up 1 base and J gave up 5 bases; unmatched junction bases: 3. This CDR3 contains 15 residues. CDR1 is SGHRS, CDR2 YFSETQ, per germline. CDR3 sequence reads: CASSLLGTGGDTQYF. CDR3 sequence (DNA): TGCGCCAGCAGCTTGTTGGGGACAGGGGGAGATACGCAGTATTTT.

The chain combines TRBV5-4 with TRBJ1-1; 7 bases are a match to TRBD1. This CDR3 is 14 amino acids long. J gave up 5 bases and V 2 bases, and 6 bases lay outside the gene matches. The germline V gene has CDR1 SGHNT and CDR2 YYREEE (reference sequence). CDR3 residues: CASSFGQAGTEAFF. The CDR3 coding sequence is TGTGCCAGCAGCTTCGGACAGGCAGGGACTGAAGCTTTCTTT.

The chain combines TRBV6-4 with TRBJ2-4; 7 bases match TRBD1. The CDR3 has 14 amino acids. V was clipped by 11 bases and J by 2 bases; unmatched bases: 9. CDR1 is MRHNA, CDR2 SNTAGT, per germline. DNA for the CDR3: TGTGCCGGAGCTTCGGGACAGCCCAAAAACATTCAGTACTTC. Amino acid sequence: CAGASGQPKNIQYF.

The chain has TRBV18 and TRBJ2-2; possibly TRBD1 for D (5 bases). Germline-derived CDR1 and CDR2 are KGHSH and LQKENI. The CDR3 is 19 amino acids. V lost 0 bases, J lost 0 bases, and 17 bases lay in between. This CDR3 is CASSPPLVGQITNTGELFF. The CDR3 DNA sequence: TGTGCCAGCTCACCACCGCTCGTCGGACAAATCACGAACACCGGGGAGCTGTTTTTT. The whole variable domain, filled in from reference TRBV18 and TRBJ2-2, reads NAGVMQNPRHLVRRRGQEARLRCSPMKGHSHVYWYRQLPEEGLKFMVYLQKENIIDESGMPKERFSAEFPKEGPSILRIQQVVRGDSAAYFCASSPPLVGQITNTGELFFGEGSRLTVL.

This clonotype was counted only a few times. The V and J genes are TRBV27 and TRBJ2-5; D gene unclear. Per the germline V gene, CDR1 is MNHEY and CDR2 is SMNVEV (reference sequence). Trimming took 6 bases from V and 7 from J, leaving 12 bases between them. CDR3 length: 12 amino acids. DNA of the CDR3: TGTGCCAGCAGGATGGGTATAGGGACCCAGTACTTC. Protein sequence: CASRMGIGTQYF.

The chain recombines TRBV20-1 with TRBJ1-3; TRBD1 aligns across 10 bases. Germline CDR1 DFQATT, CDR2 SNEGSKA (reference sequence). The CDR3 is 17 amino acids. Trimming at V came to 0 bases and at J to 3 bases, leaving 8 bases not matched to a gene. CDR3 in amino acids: CSARDLGGTGVGNTIYF. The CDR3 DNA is TGCAGTGCTAGAGATTTAGGCGGGACAGGGGTTGGAAACACCATATATTTT.

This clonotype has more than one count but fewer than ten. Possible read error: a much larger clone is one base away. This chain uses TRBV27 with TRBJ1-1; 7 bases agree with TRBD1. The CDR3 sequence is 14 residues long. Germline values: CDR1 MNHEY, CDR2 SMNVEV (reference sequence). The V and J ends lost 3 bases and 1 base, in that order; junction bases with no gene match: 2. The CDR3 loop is CASSFGTENTEAFF. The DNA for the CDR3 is TGTGCCAGCAGTTTTGGGACAGAGAACACTGAAGCTTTCTTT.

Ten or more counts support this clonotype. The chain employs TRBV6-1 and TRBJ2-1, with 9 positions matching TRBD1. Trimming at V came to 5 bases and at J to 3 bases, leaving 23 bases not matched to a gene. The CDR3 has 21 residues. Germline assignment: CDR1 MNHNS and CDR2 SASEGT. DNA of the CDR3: TGTGCCAGCAGTAATCCCCTCGAGACAGGGGGAAGTGATGGTGACTACAATGAGCAGTTCTTC. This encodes CASSNPLETGGSDGDYNEQFF.

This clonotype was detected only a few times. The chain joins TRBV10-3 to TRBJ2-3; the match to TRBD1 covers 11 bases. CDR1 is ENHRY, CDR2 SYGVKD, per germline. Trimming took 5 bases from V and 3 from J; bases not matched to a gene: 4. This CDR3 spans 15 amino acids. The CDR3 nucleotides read TGTGCCATCAGTTGGACAGGGGGCCAGACAGATACGCAGTATTTT. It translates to CAISWTGGQTDTQYF.

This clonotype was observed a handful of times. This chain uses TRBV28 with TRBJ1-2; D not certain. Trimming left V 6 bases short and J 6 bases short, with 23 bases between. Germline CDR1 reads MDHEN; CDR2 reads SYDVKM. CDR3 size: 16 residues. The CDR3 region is CASSQKVRVSVNGYTF. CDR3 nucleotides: TGTGCCAGCAGCCAGAAGGTCCGGGTCTCCGTCAATGGCTACACCTTC.

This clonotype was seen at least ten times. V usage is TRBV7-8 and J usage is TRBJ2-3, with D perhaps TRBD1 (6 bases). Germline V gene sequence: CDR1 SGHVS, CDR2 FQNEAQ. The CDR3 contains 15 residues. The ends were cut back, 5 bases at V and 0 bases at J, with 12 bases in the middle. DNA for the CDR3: TGTGCCAGCAGCCAGGGGCAGGGAAGCACAGATACGCAGTATTTT. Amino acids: CASSQGQGSTDTQYF.

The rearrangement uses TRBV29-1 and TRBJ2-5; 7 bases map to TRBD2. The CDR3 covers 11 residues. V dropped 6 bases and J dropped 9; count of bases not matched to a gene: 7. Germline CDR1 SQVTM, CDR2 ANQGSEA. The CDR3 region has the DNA TGCAGCGTCGACCGCCGGGGGGCCCAGTACTTC. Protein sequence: CSVDRRGAQYF.

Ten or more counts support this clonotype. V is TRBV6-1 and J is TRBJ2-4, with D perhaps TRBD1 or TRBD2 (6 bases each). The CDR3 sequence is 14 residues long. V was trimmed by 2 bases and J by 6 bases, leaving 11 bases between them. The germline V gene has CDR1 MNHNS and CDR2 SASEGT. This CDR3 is CASSESGAVNIQYF. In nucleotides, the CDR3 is TGTGCCAGCAGTGAATCGGGGGCGGTAAACATTCAGTACTTC.

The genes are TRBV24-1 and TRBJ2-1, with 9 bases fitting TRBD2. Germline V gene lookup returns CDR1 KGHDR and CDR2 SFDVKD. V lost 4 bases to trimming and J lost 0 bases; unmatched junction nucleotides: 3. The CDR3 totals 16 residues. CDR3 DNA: TGTGCCACCAGTGACCCGACTAGCGGCTCCTACAATGAGCAGTTCTTC. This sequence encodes CATSDPTSGSYNEQFF.